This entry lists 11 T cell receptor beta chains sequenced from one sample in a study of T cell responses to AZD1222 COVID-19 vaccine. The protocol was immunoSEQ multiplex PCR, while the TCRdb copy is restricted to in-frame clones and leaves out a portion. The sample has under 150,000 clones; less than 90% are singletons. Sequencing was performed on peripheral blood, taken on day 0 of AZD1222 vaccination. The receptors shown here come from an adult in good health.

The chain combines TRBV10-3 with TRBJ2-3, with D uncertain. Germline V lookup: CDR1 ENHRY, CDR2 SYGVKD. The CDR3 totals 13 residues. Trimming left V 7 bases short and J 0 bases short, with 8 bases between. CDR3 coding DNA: TGTGCCATCAACGATGCTAGCACAGATACGCAGTATTTT. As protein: CAINDASTDTQYF.

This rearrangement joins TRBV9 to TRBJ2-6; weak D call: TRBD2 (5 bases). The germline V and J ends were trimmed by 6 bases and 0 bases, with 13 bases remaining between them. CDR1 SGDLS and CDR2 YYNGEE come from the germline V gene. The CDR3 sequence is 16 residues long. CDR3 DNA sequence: TGTGCCAGCACCGGAGGACGTACCTCTGGGGCCAACGTCCTGACTTTC. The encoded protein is CASTGGRTSGANVLTF.

Here the CDR3 reads CASSLGQDYGYTF. CDR3 bases: TGTGCCAGCAGCTTAGGACAGGACTATGGCTACACCTTC. The chain employs TRBV7-2 and TRBJ1-2, with D possibly matching TRBD1 (6 bases). The germline CDR1 and CDR2 sequences are SGHTA and FQGNSA. This CDR3 contains 13 residues. Between the trimmed V and J ends, which lost 1 base and 3 bases, there was a span of 6 bases.

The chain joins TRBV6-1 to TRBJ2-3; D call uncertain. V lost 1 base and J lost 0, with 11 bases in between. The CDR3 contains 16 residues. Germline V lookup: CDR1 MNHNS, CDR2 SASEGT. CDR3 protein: CASSEGASTSTDTQYF. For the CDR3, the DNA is TGTGCCAGCAGTGAAGGAGCAAGCACCAGCACAGATACGCAGTATTTT.

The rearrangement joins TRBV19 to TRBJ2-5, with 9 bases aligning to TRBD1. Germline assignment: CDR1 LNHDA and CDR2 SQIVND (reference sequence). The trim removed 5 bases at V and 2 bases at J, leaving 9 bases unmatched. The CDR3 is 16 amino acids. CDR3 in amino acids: CASSALQGALQETQYF. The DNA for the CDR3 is TGTGCCAGTAGTGCGCTACAGGGGGCCCTTCAAGAGACCCAGTACTTC.

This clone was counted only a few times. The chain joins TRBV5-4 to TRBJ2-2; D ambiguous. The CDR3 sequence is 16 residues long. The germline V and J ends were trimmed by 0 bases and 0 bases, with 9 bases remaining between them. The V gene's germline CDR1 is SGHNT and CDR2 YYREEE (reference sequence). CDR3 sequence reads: CASSLGGRTNTGELFF. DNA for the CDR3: TGTGCCAGCAGCTTGGGCGGACGGACGAACACCGGGGAGCTGTTTTTT.

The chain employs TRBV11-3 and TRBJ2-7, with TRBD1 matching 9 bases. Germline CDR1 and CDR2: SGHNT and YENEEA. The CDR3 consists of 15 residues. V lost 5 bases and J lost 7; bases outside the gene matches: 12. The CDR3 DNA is TGTGCCAGCAGCCGGAGCGGGACAGGGCATAATGAGCAGTACTTC. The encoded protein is CASSRSGTGHNEQYF.

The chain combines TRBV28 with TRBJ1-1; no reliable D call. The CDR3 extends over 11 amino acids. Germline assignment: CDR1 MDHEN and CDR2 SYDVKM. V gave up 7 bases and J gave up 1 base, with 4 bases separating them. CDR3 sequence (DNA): TGTGCCAGCACCCAGAACACTGAAGCTTTCTTT. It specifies CASTQNTEAFF. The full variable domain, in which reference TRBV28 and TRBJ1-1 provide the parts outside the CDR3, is DVKVTQSSRYLVKRTGEKVFLECVQDMDHENMFWYRQDPGLGLRLIYFSYDVKMKEKGDIPEGYSVSREKKERFSLILESASTNQTSMYLCASTQNTEAFFGQGTRLTVV.

The CDR3 coding sequence is TGTGCCAGCAGCCCAGCTCCGGCAGATACGCAGTATTTT. Translation: CASSPAPADTQYF. The chain links TRBV9 to TRBJ2-3, with D uncertain. This CDR3 region has 13 residues. Germline assignment: CDR1 SGDLS and CDR2 YYNGEE. V was clipped by 4 bases and J by 4 bases, with 10 bases between them. Drawing the rest from reference TRBV9 and TRBJ2-3, the complete variable domain is DSGVTQTPKHLITATGQRVTLRCSPRSGDLSVYWYQQSLDQGLQFLIQYYNGEERAKGNILERFSAQQFPDLHSELNLSSLELGDSALYFCASSPAPADTQYFGPGTRLTVL.

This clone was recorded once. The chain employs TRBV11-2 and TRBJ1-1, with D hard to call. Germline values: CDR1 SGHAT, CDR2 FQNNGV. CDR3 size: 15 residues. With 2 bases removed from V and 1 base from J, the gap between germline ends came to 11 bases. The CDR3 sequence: CASSLNVRRNTEAFF. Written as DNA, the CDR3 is TGTGCCAGCAGCTTAAACGTGAGGAGGAACACTGAAGCTTTCTTT.

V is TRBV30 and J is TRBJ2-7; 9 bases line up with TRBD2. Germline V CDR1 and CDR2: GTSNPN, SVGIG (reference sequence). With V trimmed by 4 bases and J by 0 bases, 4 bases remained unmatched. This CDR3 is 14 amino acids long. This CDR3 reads CAWTTSGYSYEQYF. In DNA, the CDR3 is TGTGCCTGGACCACTAGCGGGTACTCCTACGAGCAGTACTTC.